Listed below are T cell receptor beta chains from one sample, sequenced in a study of cytomegalovirus exposure and HLA in healthy donors. Assay used: immunoSEQ multiplex PCR; TCRdb lists only in-frame clones, some missing. The sample has some 76,000 clones; approximately 93% are singletons. Sequenced sample: PBMCs. The receptor source for this set is a woman between 18 and 29 years old in good health and CMV-seronegative. Each CDR3 is given with its conserved first and last residue. A D gene is named only where the DNA matches it firmly. Only some rows state a clone size, as once, few, many or a class for expanded clones.

D	V	J	size	DNA	CDR3
TRBD1	TRBV6-1	TRBJ1-5	-	TGTGCCAGCAGTGCTACGGGACAGGGGCACGATCAGCCCCAGCATTTT	CASSATGQGHDQPQHF
-	TRBV6-5	TRBJ1-6	-	TGTGCCAGTTGGGGGGGCGGTAATTCACCCCTCCACTTT	CASWGGGNSPLHF
-	TRBV6-5	TRBJ1-1	-	TGTGCCAGTCAGTCTGAGCAGGGTCGGAGCACTGAAGCTTTCTTT	CASQSEQGRSTEAFF
-	TRBV29-1	TRBJ2-3	large	TGCAGCGTGGATCCTTATTCGGGGGAGTCAGTCACAGATACGCAGTATTTT	CSVDPYSGESVTDTQYF
TRBD1	TRBV5-1	TRBJ2-3	-	TGCGCCAGCAGCCCAGGACAGGGGGCAACAGATACGCAGTATTTT	CASSPGQGATDTQYF
TRBD2	TRBV9	TRBJ2-7	-	TGTGCCAGCAGCGTAGCTTCCGTGTTAGCGGGAGACCACGAGCAGTACTTC	CASSVASVLAGDHEQYF
-	TRBV6-1	TRBJ1-4	-	TGTGCCAGCAGTGAATTAGAGGGCGATAATGAAAAACTGTTTTTT	CASSELEGDNEKLFF
-	TRBV5-4	TRBJ2-1	-	TGTGCCAGCACCTCCGGTCAGGGTCCAACAGGTGAGCAGTTCTTC	CASTSGQGPTGEQFF
TRBD2	TRBV9	TRBJ2-3	-	TGTGCCAGCAGCGTAGGTAATAGCGGGGGGGATACGCAGTATTTT	CASSVGNSGGDTQYF
-	TRBV30	TRBJ1-1	once	TGTGCCTGGGGCCCCAGGGTTGGTAATCCTGAAGCTTTCTTT	CAWGPRVGNPEAFF
-	TRBV9	TRBJ1-1	once	TGTGCCAGCAGCGTAGTGGAGACCAAAACTTTAAACACTGAAGCTTTCTTT	CASSVVETKTLNTEAFF
-	TRBV5-1	TRBJ2-3	-	TGCGCCAGCAGCTCGGGTGATACGCAGTATTTT	CASSSGDTQYF
TRBD2	TRBV7-9	TRBJ2-7	-	TGTGCCAGCAGCTCCCTCTGGGGGAGGGGATCCTACGAGCAGTACTTC	CASSSLWGRGSYEQYF
-	TRBV10-1	TRBJ2-7	-	TGCGCCACTTTAGTTCCGAAGGGGAACCCAGGCAGGGTCAAATACGAGCAGTACTTC	CATLVPKGNPGRVKYEQYF
-	TRBV21-1	TRBJ2-7	-	TGTGCCAGCAGCAAACGGGTCTCTAGTGCGAACCTATACGAGCAGTACTTC	CASSKRVSSANLYEQYF
TRBD1	TRBV7-2	TRBJ2-7	-	TGTGCCAGCAGCTTGGGGGACAGCTACGAGCAGTACTTC	CASSLGDSYEQYF
-	TRBV5-6	TRBJ1-2	-	TGTGCCAGCAGCCGGGACACCAACTATGGCTACACCTTC	CASSRDTNYGYTF
-	TRBV7-3	TRBJ2-1	-	TGTGCCAGCCTACCGCGGCGGGGGCCGAATGAGCAGTTCTTC	CASLPRRGPNEQFF